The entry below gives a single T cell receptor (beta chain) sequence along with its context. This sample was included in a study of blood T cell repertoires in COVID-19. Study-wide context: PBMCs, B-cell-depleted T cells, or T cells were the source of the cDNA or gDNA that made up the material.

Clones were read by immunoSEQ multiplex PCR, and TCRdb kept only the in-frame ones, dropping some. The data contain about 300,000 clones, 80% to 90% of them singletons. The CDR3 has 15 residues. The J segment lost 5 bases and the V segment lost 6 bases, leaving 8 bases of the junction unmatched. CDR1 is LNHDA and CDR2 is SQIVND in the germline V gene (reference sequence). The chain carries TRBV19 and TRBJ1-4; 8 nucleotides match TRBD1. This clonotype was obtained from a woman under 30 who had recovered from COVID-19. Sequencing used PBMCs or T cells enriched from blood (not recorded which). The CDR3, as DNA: TGTGCCAGTAGACGGGCGGACAGGGCGAATGAAAAACTGTTTTTT. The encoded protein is CASRRADRANEKLFF.